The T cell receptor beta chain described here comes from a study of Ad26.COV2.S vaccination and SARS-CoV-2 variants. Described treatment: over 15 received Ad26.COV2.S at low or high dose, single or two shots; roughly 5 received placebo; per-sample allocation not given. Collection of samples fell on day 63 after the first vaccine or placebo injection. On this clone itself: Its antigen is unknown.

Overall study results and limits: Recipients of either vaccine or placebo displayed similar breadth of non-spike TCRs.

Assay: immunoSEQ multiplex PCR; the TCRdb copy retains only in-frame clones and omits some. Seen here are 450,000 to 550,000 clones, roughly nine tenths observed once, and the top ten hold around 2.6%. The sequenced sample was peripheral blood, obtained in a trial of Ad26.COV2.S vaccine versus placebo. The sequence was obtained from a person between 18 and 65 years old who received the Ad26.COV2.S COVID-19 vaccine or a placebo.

CDR3 residues: CASAMTGINEKLFF. For the CDR3, the DNA is TGTGCCAGCGCTATGACAGGGATAAATGAAAAACTGTTTTTT. The J gene is TRBJ1-4, the V gene TRBV7-2, with TRBD1 matching 7 bases. The CDR3 extends over 14 amino acids. CDR1 and CDR2 (germline): SGHTA, FQGNSA. V trimming: 8 bases; J trimming: 5 bases; junction bases outside the gene matches: 8.